This is a list of T cell receptor beta chains from one sample in a study of blood T cell repertoires in COVID-19. Produced via immunoSEQ multiplex PCR; TCRdb's table is partial and in-frame only. Of more than 85,000 clones detected, under 90% appear once; the ten largest clones hold approximately 38%. Sequencing was done on a sample of peripheral blood. These receptors all stem from an elderly man with acute or convalescent COVID-19. CDR3s include the opening cysteine and the closing phenylalanine or tryptophan. The D gene is left open where the match is weak. Rows may omit the clone size; those that give it use once, few, many or a size class.

>TRBD1|TRBJ2-7|-|TRBV19
TGTGCCAGTAGTACCACAGGGGGCTACGAGCAGTACTTC
CASSTTGGYEQYF
>-|TRBJ1-1|few|TRBV7-2
TGTGCCAGCAGCTTATGGGCGCAGAACACTGAAGCTTTCTTT
CASSLWAQNTEAFF
>TRBD2|TRBJ2-5|-|TRBV9
TGTGCCAGCAGCGGGGGGACTAGCGGGTTCCAAGAGACCCAGTACTTC
CASSGGTSGFQETQYF
>TRBD1|TRBJ2-3|-|TRBV5-1
TGCGCCAGCAGCTTACAGGGGGCGACGGGCCCAGATACGCAGTATTTT
CASSLQGATGPDTQYF
>TRBD1|TRBJ2-7|-|TRBV5-1
TGCGCCAGCAGCAGCGGACAGGGCCTTTTTCGGTACTTC
CASSSGQGLFRYF
>TRBD1|TRBJ2-2|-|TRBV5-1
TGCGCCAGCAGCTTGGCTCCCCTGAGAGGGGGCGCGGCCGGGGAGCTGTTTTTT
CASSLAPLRGGAAGELFF
>-|TRBJ2-1|-|TRBV7-9
TGTGCCAGCAGCCCGATAGGGGTCAGAACCAATGAGCAGTTCTTC
CASSPIGVRTNEQFF
>TRBD2|TRBJ2-7|-|TRBV5-1
TGCGCCAGCAGCTCCAGGACTAGCTCCTACGAGCAGTACTTC
CASSSRTSSYEQYF
>-|TRBJ1-1|-|TRBV19
TGTGCCAGTAGTAGGGAGGTGGACACTGAAGCTTTCTTT
CASSREVDTEAFF
>-|TRBJ1-3|-|TRBV5-1
TGCGCCAGCAGCTTGGCCGGCTCTGGAAACACCATATATTTT
CASSLAGSGNTIYF